In its sample, the clone carrying this T cell receptor beta chain was seen a few times. What it binds is not known. A single record per CDR3 protein comes from TCRdb applying MiXCR to the 5' RACE reads. The sample yields about 840,000 distinct CDR3 sequences, about 10% seen once. The record originates from a study of CD8 T cells in ankylosing spondylitis. Regarding the study as a whole: There was a TCR beta motif, made of several highly homologous variants, that appeared characteristic of ankylosing spondylitis blood.

The length of the CDR3 is 12 residues. V was shortened by 3 bases and J by 13 bases, with 12 bases between the two germline ends. The source material was blood, either unsorted or a sorted T cell fraction (not recorded which). The V gene is TRBV12-3 or TRBV12-4, the J gene TRBJ1-4; D remains unclear. This clonotype originated in a male donor with ankylosing spondylitis. CDR3 bases: TGTGCCAGCAGTTTGTGGGGTGAGGTACTGTTTTTT. Translating gives CASSLWGEVLFF.